This TCR beta chain was recorded in a study of cytomegalovirus exposure and HLA in healthy donors. General study findings and limits: In vitro checks showed that a few CMV-associated chains really do target CMV antigens. In an earlier analysis, productive rearrangement rates for most beta V segments clustered near 87% or 30%.

In regard to this clone: Its antigen is still unknown.

V was pared by 5 bases and J by 5 bases, with 12 bases of the junction left unmatched. The CDR3 runs to 17 residues. CDR1 and CDR2 from the germline V gene are SGHAT and FQNNGV. Regarding donors, all were healthy bone marrow donors. With 60 Vbeta and 13 Jbeta primers, the PCR was carried out. TCRdb's copy holds only in-frame clones and misses some; the assay was immunoSEQ multiplex PCR. The data contain 100,000 to 150,000 clones, 7% to 9.5% of them singletons. The source is a middle-aged woman in good health and CMV-seropositive. Input material: PBMCs. V and J are TRBV11-2 and TRBJ2-1; 10 bases map to TRBD2. The CDR3, as DNA: TGTGCCAGCAGCCCCCGATATAGCGGGGGGAGACACAATGAGCAGTTCTTC. As protein: CASSPRYSGGRHNEQFF.